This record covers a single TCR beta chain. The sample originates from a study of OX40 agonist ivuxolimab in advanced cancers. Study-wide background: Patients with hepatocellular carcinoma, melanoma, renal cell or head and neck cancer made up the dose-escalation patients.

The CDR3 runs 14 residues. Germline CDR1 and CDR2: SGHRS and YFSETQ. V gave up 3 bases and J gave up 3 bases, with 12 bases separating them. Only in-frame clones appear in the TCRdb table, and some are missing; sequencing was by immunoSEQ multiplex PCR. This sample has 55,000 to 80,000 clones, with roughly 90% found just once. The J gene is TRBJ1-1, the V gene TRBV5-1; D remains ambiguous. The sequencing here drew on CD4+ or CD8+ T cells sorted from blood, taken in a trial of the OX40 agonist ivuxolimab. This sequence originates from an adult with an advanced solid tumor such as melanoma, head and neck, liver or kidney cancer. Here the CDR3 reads CASSSRGSDTEAFF. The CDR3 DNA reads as TGCGCCAGCAGCTCTCGGGGTTCGGACACTGAAGCTTTCTTT.